These 9 T cell receptor beta chains share one sample of origin, sequenced in a study of blood T cell repertoires in COVID-19. The table came from immunoSEQ multiplex PCR; TCRdb's copy has only in-frame clones and leaves some out. The sample contains approximately 380,000 clones, 75% to 90% of which appear only once. The sequencing input was peripheral blood. These receptors all come from a woman between 18 and 29 years old with acute or convalescent COVID-19.

The CDR3 reads CASSSSSVLSPGAFF. The CDR3 DNA is TGTGCCAGCAGCTCGTCTTCGGTCCTCTCACCGGGGGCTTTCTTT. J is TRBJ1-1 and V is TRBV5-4, with unresolved D. The CDR3 runs 15 residues. Between the trimmed V and J ends, which lost 3 bases and 11 bases, there was a span of 23 bases. CDR1 SGHNT and CDR2 YYREEE come from the germline V gene (reference sequence).

The chain carries TRBV4-1 and TRBJ1-2, with unresolved D. The V end lost 1 base, the J end lost 2 bases, and 8 bases lay between the germline ends. The CDR3 length is 14 residues. Germline V gene sequence: CDR1 MGHRA, CDR2 YSYEKL. The CDR3 sequence is CASSQGPSNYGYTF. The DNA of the CDR3 is TGCGCCAGCAGCCAAGGGCCATCCAACTATGGCTACACCTTC.

The chain uses TRBV5-1 and TRBJ2-7, with TRBD1 matching 9 bases. With V trimmed by 0 bases and J by 5 bases, 6 bases remained unmatched. Germline CDR1 is SGHRS and CDR2 is YFSETQ. The CDR3 consists of 15 residues. CDR3 coding DNA: TGCGCCAGCAGCTTGGAGGGGGACAGGGTCCACGAGCAGTACTTC. This sequence encodes CASSLEGDRVHEQYF.

This clone was found a few times. The chain is built from TRBV19 and TRBJ1-5; maybe TRBD1 (6 bases). The V gene lost 0 bases and the J gene lost 4 bases, with 19 bases spanning the gap. Germline CDR1 and CDR2: LNHDA and SQIVND (reference sequence). The CDR3 is made up of 18 amino acids. CDR3 DNA sequence: TGTGCCAGTAGTATAGATCAAAGAGACGGGGGGCATAATCAGCCCCAGCATTTT. This codes for CASSIDQRDGGHNQPQHF. The full variable domain, rest sourced from reference TRBV19 and TRBJ1-5, is DGGITQSPKYLFRKEGQNVTLSCEQNLNHDAMYWYRQDPGQGLRLIYYSQIVNDFQKGDIAEGYSVSREKKESFPLTVTSAQKNPTAFYLCASSIDQRDGGHNQPQHFGDGTRLSIL.

This clone was seen a handful of times. This sequence joins TRBV2 and TRBJ2-3; TRBD2 agrees at 12 bases. Trimming removed 4 bases from V and 4 bases from J; junction bases left unmatched: 3. Germline lookup yields CDR1 SNHLY and CDR2 FYNNEI. The CDR3 spans 15 residues. The CDR3: CASSGLAGGPDTQYF. DNA of the CDR3: TGTGCCAGCAGTGGCCTAGCGGGGGGGCCAGATACGCAGTATTTT.

Turning to this clone: The same CDR3 can be traced to other DNA sequences in this sample. The V gene is TRBV7-9, the J gene TRBJ1-1; 7 nucleotides match TRBD1. The CDR3 sequence is 13 residues long. V was pared by 5 bases and J by 5 bases, with 5 bases of the junction left unmatched. CDR1 and CDR2 from the germline V gene are SEHNR and FQNEAQ (reference sequence). CDR3 DNA sequence: TGTGCCAGCAGCACACGACAGGGTACTGAAGCTTTCTTT. It translates to CASSTRQGTEAFF. Based on the CDR3 plus reference TRBV7-9 and TRBJ1-1, the full variable domain is DTGVSQNPRHKITKRGQNVTFRCDPISEHNRLYWYRQTLGQGPEFLTYFQNEAQLEKSRLLSDRFSAERPKGSFSTLEIQRTEQGDSAMYLCASSTRQGTEAFFGQGTRLTVV.

This clone was counted a single time. This chain links TRBV18 with TRBJ2-7; no firm D call. CDR3 length: 13 residues. CDR1 is KGHSH, CDR2 LQKENI, per germline. Trimming took 3 bases from V and 6 from J, leaving 12 bases between them. The CDR3, as DNA: TGTGCCAGCTCACCGGCCAGCGCCGGCGAGCAGTACTTC. Translation gives CASSPASAGEQYF. Full variable domain (remainder filled in from reference TRBV18 and TRBJ2-7): NAGVMQNPRHLVRRRGQEARLRCSPMKGHSHVYWYRQLPEEGLKFMVYLQKENIIDESGMPKERFSAEFPKEGPSILRIQQVVRGDSAAYFCASSPASAGEQYFGPGTRLTVT.

A few counts support this clone. The chain links TRBV28 to TRBJ1-1; 10 bases fit TRBD1. V dropped 5 bases and J dropped 4; count of bases not matched to a gene: 7. This CDR3 spans 15 amino acids. CDR1 is MDHEN and CDR2 is SYDVKM in the germline V gene. The DNA for the CDR3 is TGTGCCAGCAGTCCCCCGGGACAGGGGTTCACTGAAGCTTTCTTT. Residues: CASSPPGQGFTEAFF.

The rearrangement uses TRBV3-1 (or the pseudogene TRBV3-2) and TRBJ1-2, with 7 positions matching TRBD1. The CDR3 sequence is 16 residues long. Germline loops: CDR1 LGHDT, CDR2 YNNKEL (reference sequence). The ends lost 0 bases at V and 4 bases at J; junction bases unmatched: 8. CDR3 nucleotide sequence: TGTGCCAGCAGCCAAGAAGGCGGAGGGGGCCGCTATGGCTACACCTTC. Its protein is CASSQEGGGGRYGYTF.